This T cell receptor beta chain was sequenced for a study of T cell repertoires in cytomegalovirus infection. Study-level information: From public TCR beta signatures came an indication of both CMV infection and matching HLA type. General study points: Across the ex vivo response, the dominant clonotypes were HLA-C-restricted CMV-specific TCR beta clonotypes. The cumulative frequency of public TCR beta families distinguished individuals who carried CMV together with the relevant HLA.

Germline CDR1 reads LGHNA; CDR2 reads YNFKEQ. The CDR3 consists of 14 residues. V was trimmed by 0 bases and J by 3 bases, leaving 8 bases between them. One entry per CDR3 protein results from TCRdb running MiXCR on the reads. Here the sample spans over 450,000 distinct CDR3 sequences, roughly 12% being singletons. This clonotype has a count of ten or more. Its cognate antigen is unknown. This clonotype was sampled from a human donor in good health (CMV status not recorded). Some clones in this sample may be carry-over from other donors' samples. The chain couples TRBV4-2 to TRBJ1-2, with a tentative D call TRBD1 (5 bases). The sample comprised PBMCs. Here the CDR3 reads CASSQDGADYGYTF. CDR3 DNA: TGTGCCAGCAGCCAAGATGGGGCTGACTATGGCTACACCTTC.